Listed below are T cell receptor beta chains from one sample, sequenced in a study of T-cell memory formation after mild COVID-19. Each CDR3 protein is one row after TCRdb ran MiXCR on the 5' RACE reads. This sample has around 320,000 distinct CDR3 sequences, with approximately 27% found just once. The source material was PBMCs or a T cell subset sorted from them (not recorded which). These TCRs come from an adult woman who had mild COVID-19 (a few samples of this study predate the infection). Cell type and time point are not known. Both conserved end residues are part of each CDR3. D genes are given only for firm matches. Expanded clones are given a class, and other clones once, few, many or no size at all.

V	J	D	size	DNA	CDR3
TRBV5-5	TRBJ1-6	NA	many	TGTGCCAGCAGCTTTGGGGATTCAACCTATAATTCACCCCTCCACTTT	CASSFGDSTYNSPLHF
TRBV5-1	TRBJ2-7	TRBD1	few	TGCGCCAGCAGCTTGGGACAGGGTGGGGACGAGCAGTACTTC	CASSLGQGGDEQYF
TRBV20-1	TRBJ2-3	NA	few	TGCAGTGCTAGAGATTGGCCCGATACGCAGTATTTT	CSARDWPDTQYF
TRBV18	TRBJ1-4	NA	once	TGTGCCAGCTCACAACAACCCGCTAATGAAAAACTGTTTTTT	CASSQQPANEKLFF
TRBV12-3/TRBV12-4	TRBJ1-2	NA	few	TGTGCCAGCAGTACAAGGACGAGCGGCTACACCTTC	CASSTRTSGYTF
TRBV29-1	TRBJ2-1	NA	few	TGCAGCGTTGATATAAGCCGCTTTAATGAGCAGTTCTTC	CSVDISRFNEQFF
TRBV6-1	TRBJ1-1	TRBD1	NA	TGTGCCAGCAGGAACCCGGGACAGGGAATCGCTGAAGCTTTCTTT	CASRNPGQGIAEAFF
TRBV7-9	TRBJ2-5	TRBD2	few	TGTGCCAGCAGCTTTCCCACCGGGACTAGCGAAGAGACCCAGTACTTC	CASSFPTGTSEETQYF
TRBV12-3/TRBV12-4	TRBJ2-1	TRBD2	NA	TGTGCCAGCAGTTTCGCGTTGATAGCGGGGGACTCCTACAATGAGCAGTTCTTC	CASSFALIAGDSYNEQFF
TRBV10-3	TRBJ2-3	TRBD2	NA	TGTGCCATCAGTGATGGCGCGGGGGGGCTTGGCCTAAGCACAGATACGCAGTATTTT	CAISDGAGGLGLSTDTQYF
TRBV7-9	TRBJ2-6	NA	NA	TGTGCCAGCAGCTTAGTTTGGGACATCCCCCGCTCTGGGGCCAACGTCCTGACTTTC	CASSLVWDIPRSGANVLTF
TRBV12-3/TRBV12-4	TRBJ2-7	TRBD2	few	TGTGCCAGCAGTTTTATGGCGGGGGGCTCGGAGCAGTACTTC	CASSFMAGGSEQYF
TRBV12-3/TRBV12-4	TRBJ2-4	TRBD1	few	TGTGCCAGCAGTTTAGTTCAGGGGGCGACCAAAAACATTCAGTACTTC	CASSLVQGATKNIQYF
TRBV10-3	TRBJ1-2	NA	once	TGTGCCATCAGTGAGGTTAAACATGGCTACACCTTC	CAISEVKHGYTF
TRBV20-1	TRBJ2-1	TRBD2	NA	TGCAGTGCTAAAATAGCGGGAGCCCACAATGAGCAGTTCTTC	CSAKIAGAHNEQFF
TRBV30	TRBJ1-1	NA	NA	TGTGCCTGGAGTGTATACAGGTCCACTGAAGCTTTCTTT	CAWSVYRSTEAFF
TRBV4-3	TRBJ2-1	TRBD2	few	TGCGCCAGCAGCCAAGGAGCGGGAGGGTTGGGGAATGAGCAGTTCTTC	CASSQGAGGLGNEQFF
TRBV4-3	TRBJ2-1	TRBD1	few	TGCGCCAGCAGCACCGGGACAGGAGTATACAATGAGCAGTTCTTC	CASSTGTGVYNEQFF